This T cell receptor beta chain was captured in a study of T cell changes during pregnancy in multiple sclerosis. This CDR3 spans 15 amino acids. Per germline, CDR1 SGHTA and CDR2 FQGTGA. V lost 5 bases and J lost 4; bases outside the gene matches: 6. Data came from immunoSEQ multiplex PCR; TCRdb stores just in-frame clones and leaves some out. The sample lists around 100,000 clones, approximately 89% seen once, with 3% to 3.5% in the top ten. The chain links TRBV7-3 to TRBJ2-1; 9 nucleotides align to TRBD1. This clonotype originated in a female donor with multiple sclerosis, enrolled in a pregnancy study. The sample here was peripheral blood, taken after pregnancy. The CDR3 spells CASSRGQGAYNEQFF. DNA of the CDR3: TGTGCCAGCAGCCGGGGACAGGGAGCGTACAATGAGCAGTTCTTC.